This entry lists 11 T cell receptor delta chains sequenced from one sample in a study of gamma delta lymphoproliferative disorders and STAT genes. Genomic DNA from isolated PBMCs served as the sequencing template. With CATT, TCRdb re-called clones from the multiplex PCR reads. The sample has roughly 1,300 delta-chain clones; over 1.1% are singletons. Sequenced sample: blood. The receptors here all came from a human donor in good health.

In this sample, this clone turned up a few times. The translation of this DNA and the TCRdb protein of a much larger clone differ at residue 4, probably owing to a read error; the protein shown here is translated from the DNA. The chain combines TRDV2 with TRDJ1; maybe TRDD3 (5 bases). CDR3 length equals 17 residues. Per the germline V gene, CDR1 is GEAIGNYY and CDR2 is EKD. Trimming took 5 bases from V and 1 from J, leaving 22 bases between them. In DNA, the CDR3 is TGTGCCTGTGGCGTCTTTGGGGTTGTACCCGGCACCGATAAACTCATCTTT. Its protein is CACGVFGVVPGTDKLIF.

This clone turned up a few times. This DNA's translation differs at residue 5 from TCRdb's protein, which comes from a much larger clone; a read error is likely, and the protein shown is translated from the DNA. V and J are TRDV3 and TRDJ1, with 8 positions matching TRDD3. V lost 0 bases to trimming and J lost 0 bases; unmatched junction nucleotides: 24. Looked up from germline, CDR1 is TVYSNPD and CDR2 is GDNSRS (reference sequence). The CDR3 covers 21 residues. CDR3 bases: TGTGCCTTTAGTGGTCCTACTGGCTGGGGATACCGGGAGATGTACACCGATAAACTCATCTTT. The encoded protein is CAFSGPTGWGYREMYTDKLIF.

This clone turned up a few times. TCRdb has a much larger clone's protein, which differs at residue 5 from the translation of this DNA, likely because of a read error; what is shown is the protein translated from the DNA. The genes are TRAV29/DV5 and TRDJ1; perhaps TRDD3 as D (10 bases). Germline V gives CDR1 NSMFDY, CDR2 ISSIKDK. The V end was cut by 2 bases, the J end by 0 bases, with 26 bases between. This CDR3 spans 19 amino acids. DNA for the CDR3: TGTGCAGCAAGTCCCTTCCTACTCACTGGGGGATCCTACACCGATAAACTCATCTTT. It specifies CAASPFLLTGGSYTDKLIF.

This clone has more than one count but fewer than ten. The protein given by TCRdb reflects a much larger clone and differs at residue 13 from this DNA's translation, likely from a read error; the protein shown is the DNA's translation. The V gene is TRDV3, the J gene TRDJ1; 8 positions match TRDD3. Trimming at V came to 0 bases and at J to 0 bases, leaving 24 bases not matched to a gene. Germline V lookup: CDR1 TVYSNPD, CDR2 GDNSRS (reference sequence). This CDR3 is 21 amino acids long. The CDR3 nucleotides read TGTGCCTTTAGTAGTCCTACTGGCTGGGGATACCGGGGGATGTACACCGATAAACTCATCTTT. This sequence encodes CAFSSPTGWGYRGMYTDKLIF.

Comments on this clone: A read error is the likely source, as a far larger clone sits one nucleotide away. The sample contains more than one DNA sequence encoding this CDR3. The chain employs TRDV1 and TRDJ1; a possible D gene is TRDD3 (5 bases). The length of the CDR3 is 24 residues. CDR1 and CDR2 from the germline V gene are TSWWSYY and QGS. V was pared by 0 bases and J by 0 bases, with 35 bases between. CDR3 in amino acids: CALGELRGGGLHGATAGNTDKLIF. The CDR3, as DNA: TGTGCTCTTGGGGAACTACGGGGCGGGGGTCTGCATGGAGCTACCGCTGGAAACACCGATAAACTCATCTTT.

Only a few counts were recorded for this clone. A read error is likely here: a far larger clone is one base away. Distinct nucleotide sequences in the sample also encode this CDR3. The rearrangement uses TRAV38-2/DV8 and TRDJ1; D not certain. With 0 bases removed from V and 8 bases from J, the gap between germline ends came to 20 bases. Germline CDR1 reads TSESDYY; CDR2 reads QEAYKQQN. The CDR3 runs 16 residues. The CDR3 nucleotides read TGTGCTTATAGGAGCGTGTGGTACGTGACTGTAGAGAAACTCATCTTT. This translates into CAYRSVWYVTVEKLIF.

The sample holds a few counts of this clone. This likely stems from a read error, as it lies one base from a far larger clone. At the DNA level, this CDR3 is encoded by other sequences in the same sample as well. This rearrangement joins TRDV2 to TRDJ1, with 11 bases that match TRDD3. Looked up from germline, CDR1 is GEAIGNYY and CDR2 is EKD. The CDR3 length is 18 residues. CDR3 sequence (DNA): TGTGCCTGTGACACCGTGTCTGGGGGATACCTGTACACCGATAAGCTCATCTTT. It encodes CACDTVSGGYLYTDKLIF.

In its sample, this clone ranks as hyperexpanded (1% or more). Additional DNA sequences in this sample encode the identical CDR3. The chain employs TRDV2 and TRDJ1; TRDD3 is a possible D gene (6 bases). The CDR3 sequence is 21 residues long. V was pared by 0 bases and J by 0 bases, with 28 bases between. Germline assignment: CDR1 GEAIGNYY and CDR2 EKD. The CDR3, as DNA: TGTGCCTGTGACACCGTGTTCAGGGGGGGAGACCCCGATCTCTACACCGATAAACTCATCTTT. It is translated as CACDTVFRGGDPDLYTDKLIF.

Concerning this clone: The TCRdb protein, from a much larger clone, departs from this DNA's translation at residue 13, likely by read error; the protein shown derives from the DNA. The V gene is TRDV2, the J gene TRDJ1, with 11 bases matching TRDD3. Per germline, CDR1 GEAIGNYY and CDR2 EKD. The CDR3 runs to 18 residues. J gave up 2 bases and V 3 bases, and 13 bases lay outside the gene matches. The CDR3: CACDFRTYWGIGTDKLIF. CDR3 nucleotides: TGTGCCTGTGACTTTCGTACGTACTGGGGGATAGGTACCGATAAACTCATCTTT.

This clone was seen more than once but under ten times. Translating this DNA gives a protein that differs at residue 10 from the TCRdb one, which belongs to a much larger clone; a read error is likely, and the protein shown is this translation. The chain is built from TRDV1 and TRDJ1; 13 bases are a match to TRDD3. Germline CDR1 reads TSWWSYY; CDR2 reads QGS. The CDR3 loop spans 27 amino acids. Losses at the gene ends were 6 bases for V and 0 bases for J; bases not matched to a gene: 37. The CDR3 spells CALGPRGVGHPKPEVLGDTGYTDKLIF. DNA of the CDR3: TGTGCTCTTGGCCCCCGAGGGGTCGGCCATCCTAAGCCCGAGGTACTGGGGGATACGGGGTACACCGATAAACTCATCTTT.

In this sample, this clone turned up a few times. The protein TCRdb lists belongs to a much larger clone and differs from this DNA's translation at residue 10, which points to a read error; the protein shown is made from the DNA. J is TRDJ1 and V is TRDV3; 7 nucleotides line up with TRDD3. The CDR3 consists of 16 residues. Germline loops: CDR1 TVYSNPD, CDR2 GDNSRS (reference sequence). V lost 3 bases to trimming and J lost 10 bases; unmatched junction nucleotides: 23. The CDR3 bases are TGTGCCTTGCGCGATGGGGATGGGGATCTGGGGATAGCACTCATCTTT. Its translation is CALRDGDGDLGIALIF.